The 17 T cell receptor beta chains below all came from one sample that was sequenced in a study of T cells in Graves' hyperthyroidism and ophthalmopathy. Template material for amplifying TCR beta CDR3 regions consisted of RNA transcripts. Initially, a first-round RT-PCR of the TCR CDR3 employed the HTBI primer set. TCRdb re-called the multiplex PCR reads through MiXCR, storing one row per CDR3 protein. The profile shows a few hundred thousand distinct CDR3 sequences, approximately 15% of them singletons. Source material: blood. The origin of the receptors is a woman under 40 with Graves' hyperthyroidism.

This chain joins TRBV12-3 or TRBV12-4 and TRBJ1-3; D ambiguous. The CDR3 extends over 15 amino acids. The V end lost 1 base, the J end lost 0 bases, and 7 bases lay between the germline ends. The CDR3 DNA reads TGTGCCAGCAGTTTAGGGAGCACCTCTGGAAACACCATATATTTT. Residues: CASSLGSTSGNTIYF.

CDR3 region: CSARDGGAFF. The CDR3, as DNA: TGCAGTGCTAGAGATGGCGGAGCTTTCTTT. This chain links TRBV20-1 with TRBJ1-1; no clear D. Germline assignment: CDR1 DFQATT and CDR2 SNEGSKA (reference sequence). The CDR3 loop spans 10 amino acids. V was cut by 0 bases and J by 10 bases, with 6 bases left in between.

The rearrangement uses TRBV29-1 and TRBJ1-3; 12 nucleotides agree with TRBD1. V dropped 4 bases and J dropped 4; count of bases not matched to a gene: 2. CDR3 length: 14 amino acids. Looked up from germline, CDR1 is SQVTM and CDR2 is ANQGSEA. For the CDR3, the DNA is TGCAGCGTTGCGGGACAGGGGGCCGGAAACACCATATATTTT. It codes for CSVAGQGAGNTIYF.

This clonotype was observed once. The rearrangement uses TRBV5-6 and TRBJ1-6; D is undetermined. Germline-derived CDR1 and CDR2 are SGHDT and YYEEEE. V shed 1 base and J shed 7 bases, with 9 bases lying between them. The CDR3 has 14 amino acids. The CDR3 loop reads CASSLTVKNSPLHF. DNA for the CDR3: TGTGCCAGCAGCTTGACAGTTAAAAATTCACCCCTCCACTTT.

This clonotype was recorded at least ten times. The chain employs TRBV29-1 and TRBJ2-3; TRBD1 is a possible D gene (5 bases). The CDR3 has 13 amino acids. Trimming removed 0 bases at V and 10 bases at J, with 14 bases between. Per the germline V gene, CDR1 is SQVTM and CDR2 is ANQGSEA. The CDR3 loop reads CSVEERRVKPQYF. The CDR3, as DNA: TGCAGCGTTGAAGAACGCAGGGTAAAACCGCAGTATTTT.

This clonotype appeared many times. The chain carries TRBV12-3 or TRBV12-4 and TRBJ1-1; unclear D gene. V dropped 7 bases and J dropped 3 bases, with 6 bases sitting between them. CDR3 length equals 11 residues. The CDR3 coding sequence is TGTGCCAGCACCTTTTACACTGAAGCTTTCTTT. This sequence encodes CASTFYTEAFF.

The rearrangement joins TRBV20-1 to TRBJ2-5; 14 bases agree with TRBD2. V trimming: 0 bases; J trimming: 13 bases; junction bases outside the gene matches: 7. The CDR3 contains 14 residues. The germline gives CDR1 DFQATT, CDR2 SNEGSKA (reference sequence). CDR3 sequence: CSAREGGTSGSVYF. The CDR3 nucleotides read TGCAGTGCTAGAGAAGGAGGGACTAGCGGGAGTGTGTACTTC.

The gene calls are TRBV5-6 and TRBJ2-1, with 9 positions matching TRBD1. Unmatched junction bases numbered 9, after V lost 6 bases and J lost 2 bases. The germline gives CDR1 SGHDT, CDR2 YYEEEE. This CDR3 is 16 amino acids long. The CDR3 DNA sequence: TGTGCCAGCACCGTCCCGGGACAGGGTACCTACAATGAGCAGTTCTTC. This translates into CASTVPGQGTYNEQFF.

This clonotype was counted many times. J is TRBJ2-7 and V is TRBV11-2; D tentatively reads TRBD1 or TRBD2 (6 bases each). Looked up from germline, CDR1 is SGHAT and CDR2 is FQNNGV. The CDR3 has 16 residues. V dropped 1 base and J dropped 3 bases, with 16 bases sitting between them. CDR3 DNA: TGTGCCAGCAGCTTAGGCTCGGGGGCAGGGAACTACGAGCAGTACTTC. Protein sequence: CASSLGSGAGNYEQYF. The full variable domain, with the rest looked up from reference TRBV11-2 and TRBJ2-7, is EAGVAQSPRYKIIEKRQSVAFWCNPISGHATLYWYQQILGQGPKLLIQFQNNGVVDDSQLPKDRFSAERLKGVDSTLKIQPAKLEDSAVYLCASSLGSGAGNYEQYFGPGTRLTVT.

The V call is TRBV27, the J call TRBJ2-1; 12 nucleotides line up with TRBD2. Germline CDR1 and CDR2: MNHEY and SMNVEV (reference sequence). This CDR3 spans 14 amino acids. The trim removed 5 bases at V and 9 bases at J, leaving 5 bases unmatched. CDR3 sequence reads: CASSIRTSGTEQFF. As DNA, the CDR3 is TGTGCCAGCAGTATCCGGACTAGCGGGACTGAGCAGTTCTTC.

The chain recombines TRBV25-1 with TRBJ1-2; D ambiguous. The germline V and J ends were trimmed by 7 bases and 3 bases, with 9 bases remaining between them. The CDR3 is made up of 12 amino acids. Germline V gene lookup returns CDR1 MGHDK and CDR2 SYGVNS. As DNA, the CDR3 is TGTGCCAGCAAAGGTAGTGACTATGGCTACACCTTC. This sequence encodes CASKGSDYGYTF.

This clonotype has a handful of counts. The CDR3 protein is CASEFGGWNEQFF. The CDR3 DNA reads TGTGCCAGCGAATTCGGGGGTTGGAATGAGCAGTTCTTC. The J gene is TRBJ2-1, the V gene TRBV28; tentatively, D is TRBD2 (6 bases). The germline V and J ends were trimmed by 8 bases and 7 bases, with 15 bases remaining between them. Per germline, CDR1 MDHEN and CDR2 SYDVKM. The CDR3 spans 13 residues.

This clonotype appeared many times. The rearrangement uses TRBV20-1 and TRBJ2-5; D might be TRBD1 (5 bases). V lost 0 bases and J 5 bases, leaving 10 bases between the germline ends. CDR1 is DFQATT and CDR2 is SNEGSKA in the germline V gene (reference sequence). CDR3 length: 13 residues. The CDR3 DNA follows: TGCAGTGCTAGAGATCTTCCAGGGGAGACCCAGTACTTC. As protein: CSARDLPGETQYF.

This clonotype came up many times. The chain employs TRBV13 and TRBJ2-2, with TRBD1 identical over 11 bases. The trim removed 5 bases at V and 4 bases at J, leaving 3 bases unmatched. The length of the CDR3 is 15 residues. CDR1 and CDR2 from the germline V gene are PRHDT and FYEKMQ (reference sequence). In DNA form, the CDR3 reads TGTGCCAGCAGCACGGGACAGGGGGGCACCGGGGAGCTGTTTTTT. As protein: CASSTGQGGTGELFF. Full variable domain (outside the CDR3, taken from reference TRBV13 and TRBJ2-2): AAGVIQSPRHLIKEKRETATLKCYPIPRHDTVYWYQQGPGQDPQFLISFYEKMQSDKGSIPDRFSAQQFSDYHSELNMSSLELGDSALYFCASSTGQGGTGELFFGEGSRLTVL.

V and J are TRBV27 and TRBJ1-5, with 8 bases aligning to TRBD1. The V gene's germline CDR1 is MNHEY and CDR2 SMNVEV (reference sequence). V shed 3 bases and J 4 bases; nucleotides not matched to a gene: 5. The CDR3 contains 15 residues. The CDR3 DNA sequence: TGTGCCAGCAGTTTCCTCGGACAGGGTAATCAGCCCCAGCATTTT. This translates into CASSFLGQGNQPQHF.

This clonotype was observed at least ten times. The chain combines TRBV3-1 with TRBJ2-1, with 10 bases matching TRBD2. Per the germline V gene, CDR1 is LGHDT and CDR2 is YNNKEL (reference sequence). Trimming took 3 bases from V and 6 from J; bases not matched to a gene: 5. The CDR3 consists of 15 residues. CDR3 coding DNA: TGTGCCAGCAGCCACAGCGGGAGGGCCCTCAATGAGCAGTTCTTC. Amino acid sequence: CASSHSGRALNEQFF.

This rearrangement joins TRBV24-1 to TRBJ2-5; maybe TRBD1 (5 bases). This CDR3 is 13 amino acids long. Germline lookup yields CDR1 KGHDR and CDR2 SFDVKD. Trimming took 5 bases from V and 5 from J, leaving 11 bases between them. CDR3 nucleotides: TGTGCCACCAGTGCAGGGTTCTGGGAGACCCAGTACTTC. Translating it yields CATSAGFWETQYF.